A selection of T cell receptor beta chains follows, all from one sample in a study of beta chain features in type 1 diabetes. TCRdb keeps only in-frame clones here, not all; method: immunoSEQ multiplex PCR. The repertoire consists of 200,000 to 250,000 clones, with 9.6% occurring once and the leading ten covering around 0.031%. The specimen sequenced was naive CD4+ T cells from blood. Source of these receptors: a woman aged 18-29 years in good health. Each CDR3 is given with its conserved first and last residue. A D gene is named only where the DNA matches it firmly. Clone size appears in some rows only: once, few, many, or a class for an expanded clone.

D gene	J gene	V gene	CDR3 length	clone size	CDR3 protein	CDR3 DNA
-	TRBJ2-1	TRBV21-1	15	few	CASSKALAAYNEQFF	TGTGCCAGCAGCAAAGCCCTAGCGGCCTACAATGAGCAGTTCTTC
TRBD2	TRBJ2-1	TRBV6-4	15	-	CASSEERGAKNEQFF	TGTGCCAGCAGTGAAGAGCGGGGGGCTAAGAATGAGCAGTTCTTC
-	TRBJ2-6	TRBV5-4	15	-	CASSSGAAGANVLTF	TGTGCCAGCAGCTCCGGAGCGGCTGGGGCCAACGTCCTGACTTTC
TRBD1	TRBJ2-7	TRBV30	15	few	CAWSVPSSRGWEQYF	TGTGCCTGGAGTGTACCTTCTAGCAGGGGGTGGGAGCAGTACTTC
TRBD2	TRBJ2-3	TRBV5-4	17	few	CASSSPQMGLAGDTQYF	TGTGCCAGCAGCTCACCGCAAATGGGACTAGCGGGCGACACGCAGTATTTT
TRBD1	TRBJ2-7	TRBV4-1	15	-	CASRAVGTGSYEQYF	TGCGCCAGCCGCGCCGTAGGGACAGGGAGTTACGAGCAGTACTTC
-	TRBJ2-6	TRBV5-8	17	-	CASSLVGTPSGANVLTF	TGTGCCAGCAGCTTGGTAGGGACTCCCTCTGGGGCCAACGTCCTGACTTTC
TRBD2	TRBJ2-1	TRBV12-5	14	-	CASGYGGAWNEQFF	TGTGCTAGTGGTTACGGGGGGGCATGGAATGAGCAGTTCTTC
-	TRBJ2-1	TRBV4-1	15	few	CASSPRLGSYNEQFF	TGCGCCAGCAGCCCCCGACTGGGCTCCTACAATGAGCAGTTCTTC
TRBD1	TRBJ1-2	TRBV6-1	13	-	CASSDRGYGGYTF	TGTGCCAGCAGTGACAGGGGGTACGGGGGCTACACCTTC
TRBD1	TRBJ1-1	TRBV29-1	13	few	CSVSQGGRTEAFF	TGCAGCGTCTCCCAGGGGGGTCGTACTGAAGCTTTCTTT
-	TRBJ2-1	TRBV5-1	13	few	CASSLGLVDEQFF	TGCGCCAGCAGCTTGGGACTAGTCGATGAGCAGTTCTTC
TRBD1	TRBJ1-5	TRBV19	15	few	CASSLPGQGNQPQHF	TGTGCCAGTAGCCTCCCGGGACAGGGGAATCAGCCCCAGCATTTT
-	TRBJ1-6	TRBV6-5	16	-	CASSSAVLGGHSPLHF	TGTGCCAGCAGTTCGGCGGTCCTCGGGGGGCATTCACCCCTCCACTTT
-	TRBJ1-1	TRBV10-3	15	-	CAISDRERMNTEAFF	TGTGCCATCAGTGATCGGGAGAGGATGAACACTGAAGCTTTCTTT
-	TRBJ1-2	TRBV6-5	13	-	CASRITGSYGYTF	TGTGCCAGCAGAATCACAGGGTCCTATGGCTACACCTTC
-	TRBJ1-2	TRBV5-1	18	few	CASSLASGRGPSFYGYTF	TGCGCCAGCAGCTTGGCATCTGGCAGGGGCCCTTCCTTCTATGGCTACACCTTC
-	TRBJ1-2	TRBV27	14	few	CASSFGGRDYGYTF	TGTGCCAGCAGTTTCGGGGGGCGAGACTATGGCTACACCTTC
TRBD1	TRBJ1-4	TRBV7-2	14	-	CASSVDRGHEKLFF	TGTGCCAGCAGCGTCGACAGGGGGCACGAAAAACTGTTTTTT
-	TRBJ2-5	TRBV10-3	11	-	CAISDKETQYF	TGTGCCATCAGTGACAAAGAGACCCAGTACTTC
TRBD1	TRBJ2-1	TRBV5-1	13	few	CASSWGTDRGQFF	TGCGCCAGCAGCTGGGGGACGGACAGGGGGCAGTTCTTC
-	TRBJ2-3	TRBV30	12	few	CAWSPPRDTQYF	TGTGCCTGGAGTCCACCTAGAGATACGCAGTATTTT
-	TRBJ2-1	TRBV27	15	few	CASSLALLGGVEQFF	TGTGCCAGCAGTTTAGCTTTGTTAGGAGGGGTTGAGCAGTTCTTC
-	TRBJ2-3	TRBV4-1	16	few	CASSQSPWTGTDTQYF	TGCGCCAGCAGCCAAAGTCCCTGGACAGGCACAGATACGCAGTATTTT
TRBD2	TRBJ2-1	TRBV9	16	-	CASSAGGLAGVNEQFF	TGTGCCAGCAGCGCCGGTGGACTAGCGGGAGTCAATGAGCAGTTCTTC
-	TRBJ2-1	TRBV6-5	14	-	CASSRRGSYNEQFF	TGTGCCAGCAGCCGCCGGGGGAGCTACAATGAGCAGTTCTTC
TRBD2	TRBJ2-1	TRBV5-1	16	-	CASSLGLGLAGHEQFF	TGCGCCAGCAGCTTGGGACTCGGACTAGCGGGCCATGAGCAGTTCTTC
-	TRBJ1-5	TRBV9	14	-	CASGRLGENQPQHF	TGTGCCAGCGGTCGCTTGGGCGAGAATCAGCCCCAGCATTTT
-	TRBJ2-1	TRBV5-6	16	few	CASSPVIVAAYNEQFF	TGTGCCAGCAGCCCGGTTATTGTAGCGGCATACAATGAGCAGTTCTTC
TRBD1	TRBJ1-2	TRBV5-6	13	few	CASSLRQGIGYTF	TGTGCCAGCAGCTTGCGACAGGGGATCGGCTACACCTTC
TRBD2	TRBJ2-7	TRBV10-3	13	many	CAISVSGSYEQYF	TGTGCCATCAGTGTTAGCGGGAGTTACGAGCAGTACTTC
-	TRBJ1-5	TRBV25-1	13	few	CASSESGFQPQHF	TGTGCCAGCAGTGAATCCGGGTTTCAGCCCCAGCATTTT
-	TRBJ2-1	TRBV7-8	14	-	CASSSRGLYNEQFF	TGTGCCAGCAGCTCACGCGGGCTCTACAATGAGCAGTTCTTC
-	TRBJ2-1	TRBV4-2	15	many	CASSQGSLANNEQFF	TGTGCCAGCAGCCAAGGCTCTCTAGCGAACAATGAGCAGTTCTTC
-	TRBJ1-1	TRBV19	13	-	CASSSSVNTEAFF	TGTGCCAGTAGTTCTTCGGTGAACACTGAAGCTTTCTTT
TRBD1	TRBJ2-7	TRBV6-5	15	few	CASRPSRDSSYEQYF	TGTGCCAGCAGACCCTCGAGGGACAGCTCCTACGAGCAGTACTTC
TRBD2	TRBJ2-1	TRBV9	17	few	CASSVAILAGGFSEQFF	TGTGCCAGCAGCGTAGCTATCCTAGCGGGAGGTTTCAGTGAGCAGTTCTTC
-	TRBJ2-1	TRBV19	17	-	CASSTRQAASSYNEQFF	TGTGCCAGTAGCACGAGACAGGCCGCTAGCTCCTACAATGAGCAGTTCTTC
TRBD1	TRBJ2-5	TRBV7-2	15	-	CASSLDWTGGETQYF	TGTGCCAGCAGCTTAGATTGGACAGGGGGGGAGACCCAGTACTTC
TRBD1	TRBJ1-1	TRBV4-1	17	few	CASSPFGTGDLNTEAFF	TGCGCCAGCAGCCCATTCGGGACAGGGGACTTGAACACTGAAGCTTTCTTT
TRBD2	TRBJ2-7	TRBV11-2	16	-	CASSLGGGGRSYEQYF	TGTGCCAGCAGCTTAGGGGGTGGCGGGAGAAGCTACGAGCAGTACTTC
-	TRBJ1-1	TRBV29-1	12	many	CSVGQLDTEAFF	TGCAGCGTTGGACAGCTAGACACTGAAGCTTTCTTT
-	TRBJ1-5	TRBV6-1	17	few	CASSEPMGQLINQPQHF	TGTGCCAGCAGTGAACCTATGGGCCAGTTGATCAATCAGCCCCAGCATTTT
-	TRBJ2-7	TRBV15	14	many	CATSLQGSFDEQYF	TGTGCCACCAGCCTGCAGGGCTCCTTCGACGAGCAGTACTTC
-	TRBJ2-7	TRBV4-1	15	-	CASSLAALSGYEQYF	TGCGCCAGCAGCCTAGCGGCTCTTTCGGGCTACGAGCAGTACTTC
-	TRBJ2-5	TRBV29-1	12	many	CSVRFVQGTQYF	TGCAGCGTTCGCTTCGTCCAGGGGACCCAGTACTTC
-	TRBJ1-2	TRBV6-5	15	few	CASTRGVITNYGYTF	TGTGCCAGCACAAGGGGCGTGATAACTAACTATGGCTACACCTTC
-	TRBJ1-1	TRBV15	15	few	CATSRDWTANTEAFF	TGTGCCACCAGCAGAGATTGGACAGCGAACACTGAAGCTTTCTTT
-	TRBJ2-5	TRBV2	13	few	CASSDDSQETQYF	TGTGCCAGCAGTGATGACAGTCAAGAGACCCAGTACTTC
-	TRBJ1-3	TRBV21-1	16	-	CASTKQGNSPGNTIYF	TGTGCCAGCACCAAACAGGGGAACAGCCCTGGAAACACCATATATTTT
-	TRBJ2-7	TRBV10-3	12	few	CAISGQNYEQYF	TGTGCCATCAGTGGACAAAACTACGAGCAGTACTTC
TRBD1	TRBJ1-1	TRBV5-1	14	-	CASSSGQTNTEAFF	TGCGCCAGCAGCTCGGGACAGACGAACACTGAAGCTTTCTTT
-	TRBJ2-7	TRBV20-1	11	-	CSARQTNEQYF	TGCAGTGCTAGGCAGACTAACGAGCAGTACTTC
-	TRBJ2-3	TRBV30	14	many	CAWSVQGGTDTQYF	TGTGCCTGGAGTGTACAGGGTGGGACAGATACGCAGTATTTT
-	TRBJ2-3	TRBV2	12	few	CASSTDTDTQYF	TGTGCCAGCAGCACAGACACAGATACGCAGTATTTT
-	TRBJ2-3	TRBV14	16	few	CASSQLPGLETDTQYF	TGTGCCAGCAGCCAACTGCCGGGACTGGAAACAGATACGCAGTATTTT
-	TRBJ2-1	TRBV27	13	-	CASSRPSVPPEFF	TGTGCCAGCAGTCGCCCTAGCGTCCCACCGGAGTTCTTC
-	TRBJ2-3	TRBV7-3	14	-	CASSLDSNTDTQYF	TGTGCCAGCAGCCTGGACTCAAACACAGATACGCAGTATTTT